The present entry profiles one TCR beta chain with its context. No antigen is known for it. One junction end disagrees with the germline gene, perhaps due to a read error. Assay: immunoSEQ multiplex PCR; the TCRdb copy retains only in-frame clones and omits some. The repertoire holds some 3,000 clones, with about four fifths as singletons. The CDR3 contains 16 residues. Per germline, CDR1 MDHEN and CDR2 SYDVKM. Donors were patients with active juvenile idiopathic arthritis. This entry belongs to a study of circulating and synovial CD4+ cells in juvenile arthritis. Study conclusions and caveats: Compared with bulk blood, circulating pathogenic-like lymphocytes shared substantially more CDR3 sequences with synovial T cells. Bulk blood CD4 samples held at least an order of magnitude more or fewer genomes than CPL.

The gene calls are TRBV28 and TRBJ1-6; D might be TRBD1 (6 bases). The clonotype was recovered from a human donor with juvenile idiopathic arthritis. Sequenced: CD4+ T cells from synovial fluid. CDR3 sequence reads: CASSPRFWGPNSPLHF. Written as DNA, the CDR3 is TGTGCCAGCAGCCCCCGCTTCTGGGGGCCAAATTCCCCCCTCCACTTT.